The 12 T cell receptor beta chains listed next were all sequenced from one sample in a study of shared clonotypes between healthy human individuals. Method: immunoSEQ multiplex PCR; TCRdb's copy keeps in-frame clones and lacks some. The data show about 600,000 clones, around 97% seen once. Sequenced: naive CD4+ T cells sorted from blood. The subset: CD45RA+ positively selected. All receptors come from a woman in her twenties or thirties in good health.

The J gene is TRBJ2-3, the V gene TRBV5-4; 14 nucleotides line up with TRBD2. This CDR3 spans 15 amino acids. Trimming cost V 3 bases and J 4 bases; bases outside gene matches: 1. The germline gives CDR1 SGHNT, CDR2 YYREEE (reference sequence). CDR3 coding DNA: TGTGCCAGCAGCTGGGGACTAGCGGGAGCAGATACGCAGTATTTT. It is translated as CASSWGLAGADTQYF.

The chain links TRBV28 to TRBJ2-5; weak D call: TRBD1 (6 bases). The J call is uncertain, as TRBJ2-7 better fits the DNA end. Germline V gene lookup returns CDR1 MDHEN and CDR2 SYDVKM. This CDR3 contains 14 residues. The CDR3, as DNA: TGTGCCAGCAGTTCATCGGGACAAATCTACGAGCAGTACTTC. Amino acids: CASSSSGQIYEQYF.

The rearrangement links TRBV27 to TRBJ1-2; no reliable D call. Germline loops: CDR1 MNHEY, CDR2 SMNVEV (reference sequence). The CDR3 has 17 residues. V was trimmed by 6 bases and J by 4 bases, leaving 24 bases between them. CDR3 sequence: CASSPNYWRTELYGYTF. CDR3 in DNA: TGTGCCAGCAGCCCTAACTACTGGAGAACCGAACTCTATGGCTACACCTTC.

This chain uses TRBV7-3 with TRBJ2-7; D uncertain. CDR3 size: 13 residues. Trimming shortened V by 3 bases and J by 7 bases, and 13 bases separated the two germline ends. In germline, CDR1 is SGHTA, CDR2 FQGTGA. Here the CDR3 reads CASSLTPSDEQYF. CDR3 nucleotides: TGTGCCAGCAGCTTGACCCCGTCTGATGAGCAGTACTTC.

CDR3 residues: CASSLAGTISGNTIYF. In nucleotides, the CDR3 is TGCGCCAGCAGCTTGGCCGGGACAATCTCTGGAAACACCATATATTTT. The chain links TRBV5-1 to TRBJ1-3, with D possibly matching TRBD1 (6 bases). Trimming took off 0 bases at V and 0 bases at J, with 10 bases between the two ends. The CDR3 is made up of 16 amino acids. CDR1 is SGHRS, CDR2 YFSETQ, per germline.

The J gene is TRBJ2-7, the V gene TRBV2; D is tentatively TRBD1 or TRBD2 (5 bases each). Trimming pared 3 bases from V and 4 bases from J, leaving 13 bases between. Germline CDR1 is SNHLY and CDR2 is FYNNEI. The CDR3 runs to 14 residues. The CDR3 DNA sequence: TGTGCCAGCAGTGATCCGGGACCCCCTTACGAGCAGTACTTC. Encoded protein: CASSDPGPPYEQYF.

The chain employs TRBV28 and TRBJ1-1; D remains unclear. Germline values: CDR1 MDHEN, CDR2 SYDVKM. This CDR3 region has 14 residues. V shed 3 bases and J shed 1 base, with 9 bases lying between them. The CDR3 here is CASSFLTRNTEAFF. The CDR3 DNA reads TGTGCCAGCAGTTTTCTTACGCGGAACACTGAAGCTTTCTTT.

This CDR3 reads CAISESVGSGRYEQYF. The CDR3 DNA is TGTGCCATCAGTGAGTCGGTTGGTAGCGGGAGATACGAGCAGTACTTC. The V and J genes are TRBV10-3 and TRBJ2-7; 9 bases are a match to TRBD2. V lost 0 bases, J lost 4 bases, and 7 bases stayed unmatched. The V gene's germline CDR1 is ENHRY and CDR2 SYGVKD. CDR3 length: 16 residues.

A single count supports this clone. The chain joins TRBV6-1 to TRBJ2-7; D uncertain. CDR3 length equals 13 residues. The V gene's germline CDR1 is MNHNS and CDR2 SASEGT. V was pared by 4 bases and J by 0 bases, with 7 bases between. CDR3 amino acids: CASSVLSSYEQYF. The CDR3 nucleotides are TGTGCCAGCAGTGTTCTAAGCTCCTACGAGCAGTACTTC.

Only one count was recorded for this clone. The chain uses TRBV7-3 and TRBJ2-3; D gene ambiguous. Trimming cost V 4 bases and J 6 bases, with 14 bases left between them. The V gene's germline CDR1 is SGHTA and CDR2 FQGTGA. The CDR3 covers 14 residues. The DNA of the CDR3 is TGTGCCAGCAGCTCTACGACGAGTACCGATACGCAGTATTTT. It translates to CASSSTTSTDTQYF.

This rearrangement joins TRBV5-4 to TRBJ2-2, with D perhaps TRBD1 (6 bases). This CDR3 comprises 15 residues. Germline-derived CDR1 and CDR2 are SGHNT and YYREEE (reference sequence). V lost 6 bases, J lost 4 bases, and 16 bases lay in between. This chain's CDR3 is CASTRGQPVTGELFF. CDR3 nucleotide sequence: TGTGCCAGCACCCGGGGACAACCCGTCACCGGGGAGCTGTTTTTT.

About this clone: This sample also contains other DNA sequences that code for the same CDR3. The chain has TRBV5-1 and TRBJ2-7; 13 bases agree with TRBD2. The CDR3 extends over 15 amino acids. The germline gives CDR1 SGHRS, CDR2 YFSETQ. The V and J ends lost 4 bases and 3 bases, in that order; junction bases with no gene match: 4. The CDR3 loop is CASSPRTSGSYEQYF. The DNA for the CDR3 is TGCGCCAGCAGCCCCAGGACTAGCGGGAGCTACGAGCAGTACTTC.